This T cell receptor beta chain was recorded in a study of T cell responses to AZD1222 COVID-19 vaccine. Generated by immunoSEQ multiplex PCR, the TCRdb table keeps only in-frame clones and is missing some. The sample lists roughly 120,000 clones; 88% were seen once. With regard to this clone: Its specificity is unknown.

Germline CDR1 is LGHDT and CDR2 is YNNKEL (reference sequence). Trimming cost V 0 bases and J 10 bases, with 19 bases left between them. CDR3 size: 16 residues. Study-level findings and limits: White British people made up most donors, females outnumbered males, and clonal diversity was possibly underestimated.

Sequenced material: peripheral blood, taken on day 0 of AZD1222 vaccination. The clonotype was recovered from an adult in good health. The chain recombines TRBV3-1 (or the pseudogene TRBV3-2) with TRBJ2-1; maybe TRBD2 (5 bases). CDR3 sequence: CASSQDLRAVSAEQFF. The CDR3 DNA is TGTGCCAGCAGCCAAGATTTGAGGGCCGTTTCGGCCGAGCAGTTCTTC.